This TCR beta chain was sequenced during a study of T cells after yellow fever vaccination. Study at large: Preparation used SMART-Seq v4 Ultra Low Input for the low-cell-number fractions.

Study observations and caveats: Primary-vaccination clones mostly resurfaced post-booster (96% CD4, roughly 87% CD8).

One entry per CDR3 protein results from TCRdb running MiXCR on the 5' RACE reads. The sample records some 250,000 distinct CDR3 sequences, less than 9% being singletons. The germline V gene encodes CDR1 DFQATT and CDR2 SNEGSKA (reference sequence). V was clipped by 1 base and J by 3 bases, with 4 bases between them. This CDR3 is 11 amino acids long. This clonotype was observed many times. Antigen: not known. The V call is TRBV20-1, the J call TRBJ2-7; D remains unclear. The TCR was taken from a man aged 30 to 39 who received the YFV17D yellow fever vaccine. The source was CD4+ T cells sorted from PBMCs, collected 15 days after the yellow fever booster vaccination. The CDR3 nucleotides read TGCAGTGCTAGAGTTTACTACGAGCAGTACTTC. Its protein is CSARVYYEQYF.